The 22 T cell receptor beta chains presented below share a single source sample, sequenced in a study of blood T cell repertoires in COVID-19 (TCRdb year 2020). The library was prepared using the immunoSEQ multiplex PCR assay. The clones in this table, taken by TCRdb from immuneACCESS, are in-frame only. Not every clone is retained; where verified, under half of the shortfall comes from an unresolved V gene, and the cause of the rest is unknown. The sample data list some 260,000 clones, and around 88% of these were observed just once. Jointly, the top ten make up 6.3% of the sample. Sequenced: peripheral blood. Receptor source: a woman under 40 with COVID-19, enrolled during active disease.

A note on this clone: Additional DNA sequences in this sample encode the identical CDR3. DNA of the CDR3: TGTGCCAGCAGCTTAGGGGGAGATCAGCCCCAGCATTTT. Protein: CASSLGGDQPQHF. V gene TRBV7-2 combines with J gene TRBJ1-5; D unresolved. The CDR3 extends over 13 amino acids. Trimming stripped 1 base from V and 5 bases from J, with 6 bases between. Germline V gene lookup returns CDR1 SGHTA and CDR2 FQGNSA.

The chain links TRBV4-2 to TRBJ2-2; a weak D match, TRBD1 (5 bases). The V end was cut by 0 bases, the J end by 7 bases, with 9 bases between. The CDR3 loop spans 14 amino acids. CDR1 LGHNA and CDR2 YNFKEQ come from the germline V gene. CDR3 nucleotides: TGTGCCAGCAGCCAAGAGAAGGGGTTCGGGGAGCTGTTTTTT. This gives the protein CASSQEKGFGELFF.

The chain recombines TRBV11-3 with TRBJ2-2, with 7 bases identical to TRBD2. The CDR3 loop spans 15 amino acids. Trimming cost V 1 base and J 7 bases; bases outside gene matches: 6. Germline lookup yields CDR1 SGHNT and CDR2 YENEEA. In DNA form, the CDR3 reads TGTGCCAGCAGCTTAGGTCTAGCGGAGGACGGGGAGCTGTTTTTT. Amino acids: CASSLGLAEDGELFF.

The V call is TRBV2, the J call TRBJ2-7; 9 bases are a match to TRBD2. There are 16 residues in the CDR3. The V gene's germline CDR1 is SNHLY and CDR2 FYNNEI. Losses at the gene ends were 6 bases for V and 5 bases for J; bases not matched to a gene: 14. CDR3 loop: CASRRTGTSLSHEQYF. Written as DNA, the CDR3 is TGTGCCAGCAGGCGGACGGGGACTAGCCTTTCCCACGAGCAGTACTTC.

The chain combines TRBV27 with TRBJ1-2; D is unclear. CDR3 length: 17 residues. V dropped 4 bases and J dropped 4 bases, with 22 bases sitting between them. Looked up from germline, CDR1 is MNHEY and CDR2 is SMNVEV (reference sequence). The chain's CDR3 is CASSSKGVGVRSYGYTF. The DNA of the CDR3 is TGTGCCAGCAGTTCCAAGGGAGTCGGGGTAAGGAGCTATGGCTACACCTTC.

Note on this clone: One end of the junction does not line up with germline, which may come from a read error. The CDR3 DNA follows: TGTGCCAGCGGTTATTTTATACCCCCTGGAGGCGGCTACACCTTC. Amino acid sequence: CASGYFIPPGGGYTF. The V call is TRBV6-5, the J call TRBJ1-2; no clear D gene. The CDR3 runs to 15 residues. The V gene's germline CDR1 is MNHEY and CDR2 SVGAGI.

CDR3 sequence reads: CASSNTIGAEGDTQYF. CDR3 coding DNA: TGTGCCAGCAGCAATACAATTGGGGCAGAAGGGGATACGCAGTATTTT. This sequence joins TRBV7-9 and TRBJ2-3; the D gene is possibly TRBD1 (5 bases). V was cut by 5 bases and J by 6 bases, with 21 bases left in between. The CDR3 length is 16 residues. The germline gives CDR1 SEHNR, CDR2 FQNEAQ (reference sequence).

CDR3 sequence (DNA): TGTGCCAGCAGTCCAGACAGAGAGAGCAATCAGCCCCAGCATTTT. It is translated as CASSPDRESNQPQHF. The rearrangement uses TRBV28 and TRBJ1-5; tentative D call: TRBD1 (5 bases). The CDR3 runs to 15 residues. From germline, CDR1 is MDHEN and CDR2 SYDVKM. The germline V and J ends were trimmed by 5 bases and 1 base, with 12 bases remaining between them.

The rearrangement joins TRBV4-3 to TRBJ2-1, with 9 bases aligning to TRBD2. J lost 3 bases, V lost 4 bases, and 4 bases had no gene match. The CDR3 has 15 residues. Germline lookup yields CDR1 LGHNA and CDR2 YSLEER. CDR3 sequence: CASSLSGGHYNEQFF. CDR3 DNA: TGCGCCAGCAGCCTTAGCGGGGGCCACTACAATGAGCAGTTCTTC.

This chain connects TRBV11-2 to TRBJ2-7; TRBD2 is a possible D gene (7 bases). The germline V gene encodes CDR1 SGHAT and CDR2 FQNNGV. V shed 5 bases and J shed 12 bases, with 26 bases lying between them. The length of the CDR3 is 15 residues. CDR3 DNA sequence: TGTGCCAGCAGCCGGGGGGCCCCCGCCTACGGTGAGTCGTACTTC. It is translated as CASSRGAPAYGESYF. The whole variable domain, filled in from reference TRBV11-2 and TRBJ2-7, reads EAGVAQSPRYKIIEKRQSVAFWCNPISGHATLYWYQQILGQGPKLLIQFQNNGVVDDSQLPKDRFSAERLKGVDSTLKIQPAKLEDSAVYLCASSRGAPAYGESYFGPGTRLTVT.

The J gene is TRBJ2-5, the V gene TRBV19; 9 bases map to TRBD2. With V trimmed by 3 bases and J by 4 bases, 12 bases remained unmatched. This CDR3 contains 17 residues. CDR1 LNHDA and CDR2 SQIVND come from the germline V gene (reference sequence). Here the CDR3 DNA reads TGTGCCAGTAGTATTGGTTGGGTTAGCGGGAGAGGAGAGACCCAGTACTTC. Protein sequence: CASSIGWVSGRGETQYF.

The chain couples TRBV6-2 or TRBV6-3 to TRBJ1-5; the match to TRBD1 covers 9 bases. The trim removed 2 bases at V and 7 bases at J, leaving 6 bases unmatched. The CDR3 covers 15 residues. Germline V gene sequence: CDR1 MNHEY, CDR2 SVGEGT. The CDR3 is CASSYDRGGGQPQHF. The CDR3, as DNA: TGTGCCAGCAGTTACGACAGGGGGGGAGGACAGCCCCAGCATTTT.

This chain uses TRBV9 with TRBJ2-3, with TRBD1 matching 7 bases. With V trimmed by 0 bases and J by 4 bases, 14 bases remained unmatched. The length of the CDR3 is 18 residues. Per germline, CDR1 SGDLS and CDR2 YYNGEE. Here the CDR3 reads CASSVGRLQGVDSDTQYF. In DNA, the CDR3 is TGTGCCAGCAGCGTAGGTCGGCTGCAGGGGGTAGACTCAGATACGCAGTATTTT.

The chain joins TRBV29-1 to TRBJ1-1; 7 bases line up with TRBD1. With 8 bases clipped from V and 6 bases from J, the junction kept 12 bases outside the gene matches. This CDR3 spans 13 amino acids. Looked up from germline, CDR1 is SQVTM and CDR2 is ANQGSEA. CDR3 sequence (DNA): TGCAGCTCGGGGACAGCTTACGGGTCTGAAGCTTTCTTT. It encodes CSSGTAYGSEAFF.

The chain employs TRBV18 and TRBJ2-7; 8 positions agree with TRBD1. The germline V gene has CDR1 KGHSH and CDR2 LQKENI. This CDR3 is built from 14 residues. Trimming cost V 8 bases and J 0 bases; bases outside gene matches: 6. In DNA form, the CDR3 reads TGTGCCAGCGCCAGTGACAGGGGCTCCTACGAGCAGTACTTC. Encoded protein: CASASDRGSYEQYF.

The chain is built from TRBV28 and TRBJ2-3; 8 bases align to TRBD2. V lost 7 bases to trimming and J lost 2 bases; unmatched junction nucleotides: 14. This CDR3 comprises 17 residues. Per the germline V gene, CDR1 is MDHEN and CDR2 is SYDVKM. CDR3 protein: CASTRPGASGLTDTQYF. CDR3 nucleotide sequence: TGTGCCAGCACTCGACCGGGGGCTAGCGGGCTCACAGATACGCAGTATTTT.

V usage is TRBV6-9 and J usage is TRBJ2-7, with a possible D match to TRBD2 (5 bases). Germline V gives CDR1 MNHGY, CDR2 SVAAGI. This CDR3 is built from 20 residues. Deletions cut 6 bases from V and 3 bases from J, with 33 bases between. The CDR3 nucleotides read TGTGCCAGCAGCCTATTCGGTAATGTACCGAAGCGAGGGCTACTCTACGAGCAGTACGTC. Residues: CASSLFGNVPKRGLLYEQYV.

This clone was observed once. The chain uses TRBV25-1 and TRBJ1-1; 12 bases align to TRBD1. The length of the CDR3 is 18 residues. The V gene's germline CDR1 is MGHDK and CDR2 SYGVNS. Losses at the gene ends were 0 bases for V and 3 bases for J; bases not matched to a gene: 8. CDR3 DNA: TGTGCCAGCAGTGAATATGGGACAGGGGGCGTCGGGGACACTGAAGCTTTCTTT. Translating it yields CASSEYGTGGVGDTEAFF.

The chain uses TRBV5-8 and TRBJ2-4; no clear D. Trimming left V 4 bases short and J 5 bases short, with 7 bases between. This CDR3 is 12 amino acids long. CDR1 SGHTS and CDR2 YDEGEE come from the germline V gene. CDR3 amino acids: CASSLSENIQYF. CDR3 nucleotide sequence: TGTGCCAGCAGCCTGTCAGAAAACATTCAGTACTTC.

The V call is TRBV27, the J call TRBJ2-1; the D is unclear. Per germline, CDR1 MNHEY and CDR2 SMNVEV (reference sequence). Trimming left V 4 bases short and J 5 bases short, with 9 bases between. CDR3 length: 13 amino acids. This CDR3 reads CASSWSRDNEQFF. The CDR3 region has the DNA TGTGCCAGCAGTTGGAGTAGAGACAATGAGCAGTTCTTC.

This clone came up once. The rearrangement uses TRBV19 and TRBJ1-5, with 8 bases lining up with TRBD1. V trimming: 2 bases; J trimming: 9 bases; junction bases outside the gene matches: 12. Germline V CDR1 and CDR2: LNHDA, SQIVND (reference sequence). The CDR3 is 16 residues long. The CDR3 sequence is CASSIRVRGLRRPQHF. The CDR3 nucleotides read TGTGCCAGTAGTATAAGGGTCAGGGGGCTTCGTCGGCCCCAGCATTTT.

The V and J genes are TRBV5-1 and TRBJ2-7; D might be TRBD1 (5 bases). The CDR3 covers 12 residues. The V and J ends lost 4 bases and 3 bases respectively, with 8 bases between them. CDR1 is SGHRS and CDR2 is YFSETQ in the germline V gene. The CDR3 loop is CASSLQGYEQYF. The CDR3 bases are TGCGCCAGCAGCCTCCAGGGCTACGAGCAGTACTTC.